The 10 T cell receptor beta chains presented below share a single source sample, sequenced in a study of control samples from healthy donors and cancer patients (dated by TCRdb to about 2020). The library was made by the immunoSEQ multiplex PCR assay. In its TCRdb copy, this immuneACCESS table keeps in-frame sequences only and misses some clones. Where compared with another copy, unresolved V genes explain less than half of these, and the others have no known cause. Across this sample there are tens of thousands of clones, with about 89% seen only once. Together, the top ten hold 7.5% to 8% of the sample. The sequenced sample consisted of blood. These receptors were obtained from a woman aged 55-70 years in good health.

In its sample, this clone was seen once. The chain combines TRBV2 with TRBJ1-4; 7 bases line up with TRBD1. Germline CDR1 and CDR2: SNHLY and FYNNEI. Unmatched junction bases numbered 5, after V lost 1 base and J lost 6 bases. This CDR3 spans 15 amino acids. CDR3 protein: CASSEEGGEDEKLFF. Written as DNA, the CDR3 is TGTGCCAGCAGTGAAGAAGGGGGCGAGGATGAAAAACTGTTTTTT.

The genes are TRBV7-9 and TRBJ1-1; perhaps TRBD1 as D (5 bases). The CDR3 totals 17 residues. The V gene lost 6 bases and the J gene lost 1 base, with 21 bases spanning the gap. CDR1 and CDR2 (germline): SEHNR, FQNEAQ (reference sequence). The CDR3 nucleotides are TGTGCCAGCAGACCTTCAGGGAGATTCCCTTCGAACACTGAAGCTTTCTTT. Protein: CASRPSGRFPSNTEAFF.

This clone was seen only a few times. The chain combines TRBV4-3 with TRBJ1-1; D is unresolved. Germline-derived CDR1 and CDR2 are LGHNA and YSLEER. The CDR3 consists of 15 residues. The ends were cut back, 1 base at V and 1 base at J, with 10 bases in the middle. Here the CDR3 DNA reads TGCGCCAGCAGCCAAGTCCCTCAAGGGAACACTGAAGCTTTCTTT. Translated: CASSQVPQGNTEAFF.

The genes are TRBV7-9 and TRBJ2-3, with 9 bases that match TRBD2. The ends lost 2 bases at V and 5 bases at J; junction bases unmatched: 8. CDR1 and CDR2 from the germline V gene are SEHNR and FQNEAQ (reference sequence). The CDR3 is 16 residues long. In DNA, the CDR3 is TGTGCCAGCAGCTTACCTGGCGGGAGGGAAGGAGATACGCAGTATTTT. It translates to CASSLPGGREGDTQYF. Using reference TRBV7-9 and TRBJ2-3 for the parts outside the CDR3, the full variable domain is DTGVSQNPRHKITKRGQNVTFRCDPISEHNRLYWYRQTLGQGPEFLTYFQNEAQLEKSRLLSDRFSAERPKGSFSTLEIQRTEQGDSAMYLCASSLPGGREGDTQYFGPGTRLTVL.

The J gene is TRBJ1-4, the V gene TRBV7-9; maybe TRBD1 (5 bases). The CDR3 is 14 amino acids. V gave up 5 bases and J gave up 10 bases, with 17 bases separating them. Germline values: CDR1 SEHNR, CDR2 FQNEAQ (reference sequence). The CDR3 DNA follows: TGTGCCAGCAGCCAAGCCCGAGGACATTCAAAACTGTTTTTT. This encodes CASSQARGHSKLFF.

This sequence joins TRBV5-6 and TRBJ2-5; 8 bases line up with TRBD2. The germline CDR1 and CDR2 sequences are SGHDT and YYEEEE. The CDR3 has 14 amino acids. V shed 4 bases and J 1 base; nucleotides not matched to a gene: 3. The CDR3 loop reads CASSRGTSQETQYF. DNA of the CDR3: TGTGCCAGCAGCAGAGGGACTAGCCAAGAGACCCAGTACTTC.

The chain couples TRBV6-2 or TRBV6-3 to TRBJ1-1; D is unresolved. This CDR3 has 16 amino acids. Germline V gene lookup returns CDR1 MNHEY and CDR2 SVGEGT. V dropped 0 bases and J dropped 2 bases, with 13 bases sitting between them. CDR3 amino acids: CASSYSLYARNTEAFF. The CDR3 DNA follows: TGTGCCAGCAGTTACTCGCTCTATGCCAGAAACACTGAAGCTTTCTTT.

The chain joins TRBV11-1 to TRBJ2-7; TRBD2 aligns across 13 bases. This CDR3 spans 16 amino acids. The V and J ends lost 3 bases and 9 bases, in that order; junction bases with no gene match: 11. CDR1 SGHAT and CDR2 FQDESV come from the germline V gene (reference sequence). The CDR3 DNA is TGTGCCAGCAGCTTTGGGCCCGGGACTAGCGGGACCCCGCAGTACTTC. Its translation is CASSFGPGTSGTPQYF.

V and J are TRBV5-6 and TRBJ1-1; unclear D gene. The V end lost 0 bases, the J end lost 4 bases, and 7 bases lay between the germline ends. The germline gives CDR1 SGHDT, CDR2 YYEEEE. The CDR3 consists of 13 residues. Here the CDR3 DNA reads TGTGCCAGCAGCTTGGTAGGACCCACTGAAGCTTTCTTT. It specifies CASSLVGPTEAFF.

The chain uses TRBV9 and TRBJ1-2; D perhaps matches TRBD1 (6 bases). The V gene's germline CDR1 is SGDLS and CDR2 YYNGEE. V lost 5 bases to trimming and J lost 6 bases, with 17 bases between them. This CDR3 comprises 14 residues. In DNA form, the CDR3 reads TGTGCCAGCAGACCCCCGGGGGGCAGGAATGGCTACACCTTC. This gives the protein CASRPPGGRNGYTF.